This TCR beta chain emerged from a study of shared clonotypes between healthy human individuals. Profiled with immunoSEQ multiplex PCR; TCRdb holds only in-frame clones, not every one. The data hold about 980,000 clones, with approximately 80% observed a single time. The ends lost 3 bases at V and 6 bases at J; junction bases unmatched: 5. The CDR3 runs to 15 residues. Germline assignment: CDR1 SEHNR and CDR2 FQNEAQ (reference sequence). With respect to this clone: Antigen: not known.

Study results and caveats: Despite large depth, rarefaction showed incomplete sorted-subset sequencing.

Material: memory CD4+ T cells sorted from blood. Noted subset: CD45RA-negative fraction. The receptor comes from a man younger than 30 in good health. The chain couples TRBV7-9 to TRBJ1-4, with TRBD1 identical over 9 bases. DNA for the CDR3: TGTGCCAGCAGCTTGCGCCGGGACAGGGATGAAAAACTGTTTTTT. Encoded protein: CASSLRRDRDEKLFF.